One sample yielded the 16 T cell receptor beta chains listed below, sequenced in a study of blood T cells in healthy people across ages. The use of a sample-barcoded 5' primer and a J-beta primer mix characterized a second PCR of about 7 to 12 cycles. TCRdb reprocessed the 5' RACE reads with MiXCR, giving one entry per CDR3 protein. Altogether hundreds of thousands of distinct CDR3 sequences are present, roughly 60% being singletons, with the ten largest covering roughly 25%. Sequenced: blood. The receptors come from a man aged 30 to 45 in good health.

This clonotype was counted once. This could be a read error, since a much larger clone is one nucleotide away. This chain links TRBV7-2 with TRBJ2-5; 8 bases map to TRBD2. The CDR3 length is 16 residues. The ends lost 3 bases at V and 11 bases at J; junction bases unmatched: 17. Germline assignment: CDR1 SGHTA and CDR2 FQGNSA. CDR3 sequence (DNA): TGTGCCAGCAGCTTTGGGCCGAGCGGGGGACCCAATGAGCAGTACTTC. This encodes CASSFGPSGGPNEQYF.

As to this clonotype: This may arise from a read error, as a much more abundant clone is one base away. The chain uses TRBV7-9 and TRBJ2-1; D unclear. Per germline, CDR1 SEHNR and CDR2 FQNEAQ (reference sequence). The CDR3 consists of 10 residues. Between the trimmed V and J ends, which lost 3 bases and 9 bases, there was a span of 3 bases. Written as DNA, the CDR3 is TGTGCCAGCAGCTTCACTGAGCAGTTCTTC. Translating gives CASSFTEQFF. The full variable domain, with the rest looked up from reference TRBV7-9 and TRBJ2-1, is DTGVSQNPRHKITKRGQNVTFRCDPISEHNRLYWYRQTLGQGPEFLTYFQNEAQLEKSRLLSDRFSAERPKGSFSTLEIQRTEQGDSAMYLCASSFTEQFFGPGTRLTVL.

This clonotype was recorded at least ten times. V is TRBV20-1 and J is TRBJ2-1; TRBD2 is a possible D gene (6 bases). The V and J ends lost 3 bases and 9 bases respectively, with 24 bases between them. This CDR3 comprises 16 residues. Germline V gene lookup returns CDR1 DFQATT and CDR2 SNEGSKA (reference sequence). DNA of the CDR3: TGCAGTGCTAGTCTGCCTGGGGGACTGTCCTTAAGTGAGCAGTTCTTC. Translating gives CSASLPGGLSLSEQFF.

Only a few counts were recorded for this clonotype. The V gene is TRBV28, the J gene TRBJ2-7; D is undetermined. There are 14 residues in the CDR3. The germline gives CDR1 MDHEN, CDR2 SYDVKM. V was shortened by 7 bases and J by 0 bases, with 13 bases between the two germline ends. Here the CDR3 reads CASINPAVSYEQYF. The CDR3 nucleotides are TGTGCCAGCATAAACCCCGCGGTCTCCTACGAGCAGTACTTC.

CDR3 protein: CASSYSRIADTQYF. Here the CDR3 DNA reads TGTGCCAGCAGTTACAGCAGAATTGCAGATACGCAGTATTTT. V usage is TRBV6-5 and J usage is TRBJ2-3; no firm D call. V gave up 2 bases and J gave up 4 bases, with 10 bases separating them. The CDR3 is 14 residues long. The V gene's germline CDR1 is MNHEY and CDR2 SVGAGI.

The DNA for the CDR3 is TGCGCCAGCAGCTTGGAACGGTATCAATCACCCCTCCACTTT. Its protein is CASSLERYQSPLHF. The J gene is TRBJ1-6, the V gene TRBV5-1; D not certain. The ends were cut back, 0 bases at V and 10 bases at J, with 11 bases in the middle. Germline lookup yields CDR1 SGHRS and CDR2 YFSETQ. The CDR3 consists of 14 residues.

The J gene is TRBJ2-5, the V gene TRBV9, with 9 bases aligning to TRBD1. With V trimmed by 0 bases and J by 4 bases, 7 bases remained unmatched. The CDR3 is made up of 16 amino acids. Germline CDR1 SGDLS, CDR2 YYNGEE. The CDR3 DNA follows: TGTGCCAGCAGCGTAGGTGGGACAGGGTATAGAGAGACCCAGTACTTC. Residues: CASSVGGTGYRETQYF.

The chain carries TRBV20-1 and TRBJ1-5, with a tentative D call TRBD1 (6 bases). This CDR3 contains 14 residues. Germline V lookup: CDR1 DFQATT, CDR2 SNEGSKA (reference sequence). With 6 bases removed from V and 3 bases from J, the gap between germline ends came to 15 bases. CDR3 in DNA: TGCAGTGCCGATCACAGGGAGGCCAATCAGCCCCAGCATTTT. Translating gives CSADHREANQPQHF.

V is TRBV20-1 and J is TRBJ2-4; the D call may be TRBD1 or TRBD2 (5 bases each). Trimming took 5 bases from V and 2 from J, leaving 19 bases between them. CDR1 and CDR2 (germline): DFQATT, SNEGSKA (reference sequence). This CDR3 is built from 16 residues. The CDR3 spells CSAQPGPTMSKNIQYF. Written as DNA, the CDR3 is TGCAGTGCTCAACCGGGACCCACAATGTCCAAAAACATTCAGTACTTC.

This clonotype has just a few counts. This sequence joins TRBV6-2 or TRBV6-3 and TRBJ2-7; TRBD1 might be the D (6 bases). Deletions cut 7 bases from V and 3 bases from J, with 16 bases between. CDR1 and CDR2 from the germline V gene are MNHEY and SVGEGT. This CDR3 is 14 amino acids long. In DNA form, the CDR3 reads TGTGCCAGCACTGGACAGCCAAACAACTACGAGCAGTACTTC. Encoded protein: CASTGQPNNYEQYF.

The sample holds a few counts of this clonotype. The V gene is TRBV27, the J gene TRBJ2-3; D might be TRBD1 (5 bases). With 5 bases removed from V and 4 bases from J, the gap between germline ends came to 13 bases. Germline V CDR1 and CDR2: MNHEY, SMNVEV (reference sequence). The CDR3 is 14 amino acids. As DNA, the CDR3 is TGTGCCAGCAGTCCCCGGACAAGACCAGATACGCAGTATTTT. It yields the protein CASSPRTRPDTQYF.

This clonotype has more than one count but fewer than ten. The gene calls are TRBV28 and TRBJ2-7; D call uncertain. From germline, CDR1 is MDHEN and CDR2 SYDVKM. CDR3 size: 12 residues. The V gene lost 5 bases and the J gene lost 7 bases, with 12 bases spanning the gap. The DNA for the CDR3 is TGTGCCAGCAGTCTAAAACTGGATGAGCAGTACTTC. Its protein is CASSLKLDEQYF.

This chain joins TRBV7-2 and TRBJ2-1; 7 nucleotides align to TRBD1. Trimming at V came to 2 bases and at J to 3 bases, leaving 16 bases not matched to a gene. CDR3 length: 19 residues. Looked up from germline, CDR1 is SGHTA and CDR2 is FQGNSA. The CDR3 nucleotides read TGTGCCAGCAGCTTACCCTCTCGCGGAACAGGGGCCTTCTACAATGAGCAGTTCTTC. It encodes CASSLPSRGTGAFYNEQFF.

The gene calls are TRBV6-2 or TRBV6-3 and TRBJ2-3; 9 bases align to TRBD2. The CDR3 runs 16 residues. CDR1 is MNHEY and CDR2 is SVGEGT in the germline V gene. V shed 6 bases and J 3 bases; nucleotides not matched to a gene: 10. The CDR3 DNA is TGTGCCAGCAGACCACGACTTAGCGGGGGAACAGATACGCAGTATTTT. Its protein product is CASRPRLSGGTDTQYF.

This chain connects TRBV20-1 to TRBJ2-1; D is possibly TRBD2 (5 bases). The germline V and J ends were trimmed by 1 base and 5 bases, with 15 bases remaining between them. The CDR3 spans 15 residues. Germline V gives CDR1 DFQATT, CDR2 SNEGSKA (reference sequence). The CDR3 DNA follows: TGCAGTGCTAGAGTTGGAGCGGCGTATGACAATGAGCAGTTCTTC. Translation gives CSARVGAAYDNEQFF.

This clonotype came up a few times. The chain carries TRBV10-3 and TRBJ2-1; D not certain. Between the trimmed V and J ends, which lost 9 bases and 5 bases, there was a span of 2 bases. Germline CDR1 is ENHRY and CDR2 is SYGVKD. The CDR3 is made up of 9 amino acids. CDR3 coding DNA: TGTGCCATGGACAATGAGCAGTTCTTC. This encodes CAMDNEQFF.